This T cell receptor beta chain is drawn from a study of OX40 agonist ivuxolimab in advanced cancers. This table comes from immunoSEQ multiplex PCR, and its TCRdb copy is limited to in-frame clones, with some not included. This sample has about 71,000 clones, with roughly 86% found just once. The CDR3 is made up of 14 amino acids. Trimming removed 3 bases at V and 3 bases at J, with 11 bases between. CDR1 and CDR2 (germline): KGHSH, LQKENI. J is TRBJ2-5 and V is TRBV18; D may be TRBD2 (6 bases). The source was CD4+ or CD8+ T cells sorted from blood, collected in a trial of the OX40 agonist ivuxolimab. The sequence was collected from an adult with an advanced solid tumor such as melanoma, head and neck, liver or kidney cancer. The CDR3: CASSPRDSKETQYF. CDR3 in DNA: TGTGCCAGCTCACCCCGGGACTCGAAAGAGACCCAGTACTTC.